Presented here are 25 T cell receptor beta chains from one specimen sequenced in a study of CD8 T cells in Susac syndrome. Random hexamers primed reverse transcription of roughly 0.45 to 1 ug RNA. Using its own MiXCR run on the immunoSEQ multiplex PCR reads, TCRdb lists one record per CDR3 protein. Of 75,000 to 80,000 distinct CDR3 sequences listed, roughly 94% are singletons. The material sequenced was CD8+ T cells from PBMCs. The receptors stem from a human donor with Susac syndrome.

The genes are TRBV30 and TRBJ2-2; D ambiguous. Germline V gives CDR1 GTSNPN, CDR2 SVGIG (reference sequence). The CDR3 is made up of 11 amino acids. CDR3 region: CVLGSTGELFF. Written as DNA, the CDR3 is TGTGTCCTAGGAAGTACCGGGGAGCTGTTTTTT.

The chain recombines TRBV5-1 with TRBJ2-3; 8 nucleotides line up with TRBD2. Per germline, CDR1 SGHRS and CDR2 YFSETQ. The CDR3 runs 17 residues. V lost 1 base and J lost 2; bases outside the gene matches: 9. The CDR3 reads CASSLNSAGAFTDTQYF. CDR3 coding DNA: TGCGCCAGCAGCTTGAATTCAGCGGGGGCCTTCACAGATACGCAGTATTTT.

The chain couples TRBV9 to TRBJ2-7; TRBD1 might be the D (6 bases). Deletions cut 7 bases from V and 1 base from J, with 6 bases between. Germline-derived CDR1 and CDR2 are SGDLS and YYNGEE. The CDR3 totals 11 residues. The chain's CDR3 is CASGTSYEQYF. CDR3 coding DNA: TGTGCCAGCGGGACATCCTACGAGCAGTACTTC.

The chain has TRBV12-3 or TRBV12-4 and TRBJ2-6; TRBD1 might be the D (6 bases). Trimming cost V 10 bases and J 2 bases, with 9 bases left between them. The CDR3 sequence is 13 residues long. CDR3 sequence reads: CATRTAGANVLTF. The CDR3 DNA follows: TGTGCCACCCGGACAGCTGGGGCCAACGTCCTGACTTTC.

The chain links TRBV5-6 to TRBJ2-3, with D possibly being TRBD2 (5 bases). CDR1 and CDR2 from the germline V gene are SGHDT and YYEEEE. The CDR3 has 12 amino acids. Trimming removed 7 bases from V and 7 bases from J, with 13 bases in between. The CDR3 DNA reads TGTGCCAGCGCGCGGGCGGCGAATACGCAGTATTTT. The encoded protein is CASARAANTQYF.

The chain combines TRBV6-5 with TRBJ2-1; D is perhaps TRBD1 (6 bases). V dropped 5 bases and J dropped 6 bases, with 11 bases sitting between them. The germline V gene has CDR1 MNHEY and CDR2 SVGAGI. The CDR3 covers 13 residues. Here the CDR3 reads CASSVQGFNEQFF. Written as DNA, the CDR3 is TGTGCCAGCAGTGTCCAGGGGTTCAATGAGCAGTTCTTC.

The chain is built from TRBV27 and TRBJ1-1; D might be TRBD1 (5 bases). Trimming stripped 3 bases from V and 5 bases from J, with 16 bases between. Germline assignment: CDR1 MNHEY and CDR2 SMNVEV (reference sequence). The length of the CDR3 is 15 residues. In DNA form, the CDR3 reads TGTGCCAGCAGTTTCCAAGGGATGAGGGGAACTGAAGCTTTCTTT. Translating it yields CASSFQGMRGTEAFF.

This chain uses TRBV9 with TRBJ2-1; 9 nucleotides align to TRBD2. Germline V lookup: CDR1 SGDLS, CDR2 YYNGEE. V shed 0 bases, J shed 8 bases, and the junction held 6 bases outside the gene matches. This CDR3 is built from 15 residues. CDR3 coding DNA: TGTGCCAGCAGCGTAGCTAGCGGGGAGCTGGATGAGCAGTTCTTC. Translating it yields CASSVASGELDEQFF.

The CDR3 DNA sequence: TGTGCCTGGAGATCTGGAAACACCATATATTTT. Translated, it gives CAWRSGNTIYF. This chain links TRBV30 with TRBJ1-3; no clear D gene. The CDR3 contains 11 residues. Germline V gene lookup returns CDR1 GTSNPN and CDR2 SVGIG (reference sequence). Trimming shortened V by 3 bases and J by 1 base, and 1 base separated the two germline ends.

The CDR3 sequence: CASSPRQDVIAKNIQYF. The DNA of the CDR3 is TGTGCCAGCTCACCGCGACAAGACGTAATAGCCAAAAACATTCAGTACTTC. The rearrangement links TRBV18 to TRBJ2-4; D ambiguous. This CDR3 region has 17 residues. Germline V gene data show CDR1 as KGHSH and CDR2 as LQKENI. V was trimmed by 3 bases and J by 0 bases, leaving 15 bases between them.

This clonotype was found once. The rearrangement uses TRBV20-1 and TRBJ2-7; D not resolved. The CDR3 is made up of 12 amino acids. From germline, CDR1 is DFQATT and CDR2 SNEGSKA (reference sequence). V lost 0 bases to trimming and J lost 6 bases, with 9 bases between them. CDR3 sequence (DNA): TGCAGTGCTAGAGATAAAAGAGGCGAGCAGTACTTC. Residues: CSARDKRGEQYF.

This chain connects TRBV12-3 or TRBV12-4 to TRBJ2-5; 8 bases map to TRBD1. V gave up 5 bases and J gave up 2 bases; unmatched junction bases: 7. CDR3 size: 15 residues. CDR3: CASSPLQGAQETQYF. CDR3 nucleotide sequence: TGTGCCAGCAGTCCCCTCCAGGGGGCACAAGAGACCCAGTACTTC.

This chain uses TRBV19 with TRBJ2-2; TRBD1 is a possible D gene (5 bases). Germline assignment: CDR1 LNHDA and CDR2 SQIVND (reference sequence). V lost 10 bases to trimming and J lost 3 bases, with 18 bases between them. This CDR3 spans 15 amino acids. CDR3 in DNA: TGTGCCACCCAGGGCATCCCCTGGGACACCGGGGAGCTGTTTTTT. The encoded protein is CATQGIPWDTGELFF.

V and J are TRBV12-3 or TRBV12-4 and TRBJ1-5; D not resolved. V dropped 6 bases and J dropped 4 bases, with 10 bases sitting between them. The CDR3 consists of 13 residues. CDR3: CASRVGSNQPQHF. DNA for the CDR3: TGTGCCAGCAGGGTGGGGTCGAATCAGCCCCAGCATTTT.

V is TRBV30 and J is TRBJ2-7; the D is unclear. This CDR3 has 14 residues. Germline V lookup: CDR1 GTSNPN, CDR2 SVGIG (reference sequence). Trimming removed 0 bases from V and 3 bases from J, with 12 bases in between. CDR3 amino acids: CAWSVPAGNYEQYF. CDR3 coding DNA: TGTGCCTGGAGTGTACCTGCAGGCAACTACGAGCAGTACTTC.

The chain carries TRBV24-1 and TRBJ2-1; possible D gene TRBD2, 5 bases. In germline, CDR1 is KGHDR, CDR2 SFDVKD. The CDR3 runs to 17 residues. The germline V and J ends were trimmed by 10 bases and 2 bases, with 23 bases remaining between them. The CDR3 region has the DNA TGTGCCACTTCCAGGCGGGCTCCCCCAAATCCCTACAATGAGCAGTTCTTC. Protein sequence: CATSRRAPPNPYNEQFF.

CDR3 in amino acids: CASSSSPGAGSSPLHF. The CDR3 nucleotides read TGTGCCAGCAGCTCGTCACCTGGGGCAGGGAGTTCACCCCTCCACTTT. The rearrangement uses TRBV9 and TRBJ1-6; D is perhaps TRBD1 (5 bases). V lost 4 bases and J 9 bases, leaving 20 bases between the germline ends. Germline V gives CDR1 SGDLS, CDR2 YYNGEE. This CDR3 comprises 16 residues.

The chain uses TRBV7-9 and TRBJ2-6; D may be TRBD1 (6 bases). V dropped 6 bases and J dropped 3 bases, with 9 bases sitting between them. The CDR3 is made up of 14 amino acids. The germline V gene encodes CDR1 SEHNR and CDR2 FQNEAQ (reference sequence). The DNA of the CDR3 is TGTGCCAGCAGTCAGGGGTTTGGGGCCAACGTCCTGACTTTC. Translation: CASSQGFGANVLTF.

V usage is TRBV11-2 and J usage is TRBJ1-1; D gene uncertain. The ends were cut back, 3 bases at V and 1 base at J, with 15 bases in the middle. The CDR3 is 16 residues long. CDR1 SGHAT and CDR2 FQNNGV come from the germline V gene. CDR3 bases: TGTGCCAGCAGCTTCCGGGATCTCTTTCCGAACACTGAAGCTTTCTTT. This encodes CASSFRDLFPNTEAFF. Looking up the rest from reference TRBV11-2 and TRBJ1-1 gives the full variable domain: EAGVAQSPRYKIIEKRQSVAFWCNPISGHATLYWYQQILGQGPKLLIQFQNNGVVDDSQLPKDRFSAERLKGVDSTLKIQPAKLEDSAVYLCASSFRDLFPNTEAFFGQGTRLTVV.

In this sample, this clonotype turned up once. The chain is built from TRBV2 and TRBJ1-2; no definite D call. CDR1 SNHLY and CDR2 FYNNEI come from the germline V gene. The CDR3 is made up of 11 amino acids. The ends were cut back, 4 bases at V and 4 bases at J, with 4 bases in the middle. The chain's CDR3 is CASSVSYGYTF. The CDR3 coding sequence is TGTGCCAGCAGTGTTTCCTATGGCTACACCTTC.

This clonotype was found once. CDR3 protein: CASSSLGGGTNEKLFF. DNA of the CDR3: TGTGCCAGCAGTTCTCTAGGCGGGGGAACTAATGAAAAACTGTTTTTT. The chain carries TRBV28 and TRBJ1-4; a possible D gene is TRBD1 (5 bases). V dropped 4 bases and J dropped 1 base, with 13 bases sitting between them. The CDR3 consists of 16 residues. From germline, CDR1 is MDHEN and CDR2 SYDVKM. The full variable domain, with the rest looked up from reference TRBV28 and TRBJ1-4, is DVKVTQSSRYLVKRTGEKVFLECVQDMDHENMFWYRQDPGLGLRLIYFSYDVKMKEKGDIPEGYSVSREKKERFSLILESASTNQTSMYLCASSSLGGGTNEKLFFGSGTQLSVL.

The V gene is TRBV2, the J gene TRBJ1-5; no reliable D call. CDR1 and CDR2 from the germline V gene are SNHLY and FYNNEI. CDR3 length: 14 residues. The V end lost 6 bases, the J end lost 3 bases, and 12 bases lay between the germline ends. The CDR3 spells CASRADGFNQPQHF. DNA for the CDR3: TGTGCCAGCAGGGCGGACGGATTCAATCAGCCCCAGCATTTT. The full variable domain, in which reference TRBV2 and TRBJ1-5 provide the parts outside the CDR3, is EPEVTQTPSHQVTQMGQEVILRCVPISNHLYFYWYRQILGQKVEFLVSFYNNEISEKSEIFDDQFSVERPDGSNFTLKIRSTKLEDSAMYFCASRADGFNQPQHFGDGTRLSIL.

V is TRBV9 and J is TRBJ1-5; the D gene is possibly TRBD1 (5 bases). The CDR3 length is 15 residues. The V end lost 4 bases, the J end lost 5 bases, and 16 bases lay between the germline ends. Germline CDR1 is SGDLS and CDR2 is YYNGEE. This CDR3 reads CASSLEGQTDQPQHF. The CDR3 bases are TGTGCCAGCAGCCTCGAAGGACAAACGGATCAGCCCCAGCATTTT.

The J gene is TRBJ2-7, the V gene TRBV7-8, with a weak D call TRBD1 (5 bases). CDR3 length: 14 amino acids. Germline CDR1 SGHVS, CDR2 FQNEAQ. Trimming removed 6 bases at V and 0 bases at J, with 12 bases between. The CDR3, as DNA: TGTGCCAGCAGTTCCAGGGTCTTCTCCTACGAGCAGTACTTC. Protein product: CASSSRVFSYEQYF.

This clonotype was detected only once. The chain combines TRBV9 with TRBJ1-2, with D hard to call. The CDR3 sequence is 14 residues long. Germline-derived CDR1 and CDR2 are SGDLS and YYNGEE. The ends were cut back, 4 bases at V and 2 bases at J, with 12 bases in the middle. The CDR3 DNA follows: TGTGCCAGCAGCCTGGGGAGCCCGAACTATGGCTACACCTTC. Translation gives CASSLGSPNYGYTF.